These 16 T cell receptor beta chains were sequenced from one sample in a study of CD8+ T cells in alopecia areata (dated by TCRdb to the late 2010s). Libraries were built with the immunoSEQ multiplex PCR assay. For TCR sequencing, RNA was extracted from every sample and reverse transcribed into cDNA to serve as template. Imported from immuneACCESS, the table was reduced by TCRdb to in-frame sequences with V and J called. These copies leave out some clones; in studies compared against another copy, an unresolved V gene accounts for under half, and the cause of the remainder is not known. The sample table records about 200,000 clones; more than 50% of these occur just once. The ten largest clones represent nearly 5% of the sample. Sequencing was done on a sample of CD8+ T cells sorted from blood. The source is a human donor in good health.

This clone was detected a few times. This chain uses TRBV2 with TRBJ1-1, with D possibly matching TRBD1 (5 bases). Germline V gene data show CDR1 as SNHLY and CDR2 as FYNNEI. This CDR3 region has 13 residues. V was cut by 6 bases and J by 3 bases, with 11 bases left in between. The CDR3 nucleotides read TGTGCCAGCAGCCCAGACAGAGACACTGAAGCTTTCTTT. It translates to CASSPDRDTEAFF.

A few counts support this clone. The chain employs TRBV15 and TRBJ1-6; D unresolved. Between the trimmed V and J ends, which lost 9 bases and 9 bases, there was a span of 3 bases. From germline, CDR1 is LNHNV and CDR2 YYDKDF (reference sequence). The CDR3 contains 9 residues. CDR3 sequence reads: CATGSPLHF. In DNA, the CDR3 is TGTGCCACAGGTTCACCCCTCCACTTT.

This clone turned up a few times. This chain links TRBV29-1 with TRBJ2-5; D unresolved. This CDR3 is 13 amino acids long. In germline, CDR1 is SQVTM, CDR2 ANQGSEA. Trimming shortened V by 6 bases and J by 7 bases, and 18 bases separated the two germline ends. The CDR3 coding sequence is TGCAGCGTCGACGATGCGTTGGACGGGACCCAGTACTTC. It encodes CSVDDALDGTQYF.

The CDR3 reads CASSLGTSAGNTIYF. The CDR3 DNA is TGTGCCAGCAGTTTAGGGACATCAGCTGGAAACACCATATATTTT. The rearrangement joins TRBV27 to TRBJ1-3, with D tentatively TRBD1 (6 bases). The V gene's germline CDR1 is MNHEY and CDR2 SMNVEV (reference sequence). V was shortened by 2 bases and J by 2 bases, with 10 bases between the two germline ends. The CDR3 has 15 amino acids.

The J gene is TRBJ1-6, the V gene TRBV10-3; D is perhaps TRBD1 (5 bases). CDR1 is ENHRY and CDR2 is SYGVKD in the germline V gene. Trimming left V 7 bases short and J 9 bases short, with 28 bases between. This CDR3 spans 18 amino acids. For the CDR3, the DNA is TGTGCCATCATTCGAGACAGCCGCTTTATTAAGGATGCTTCACCCCTCCACTTT. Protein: CAIIRDSRFIKDASPLHF.

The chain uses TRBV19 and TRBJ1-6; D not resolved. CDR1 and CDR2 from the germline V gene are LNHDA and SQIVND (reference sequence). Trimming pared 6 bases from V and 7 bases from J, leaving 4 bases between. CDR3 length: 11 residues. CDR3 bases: TGTGCCAGTAGAGTCAATTCACCCCTCCACTTT. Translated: CASRVNSPLHF.

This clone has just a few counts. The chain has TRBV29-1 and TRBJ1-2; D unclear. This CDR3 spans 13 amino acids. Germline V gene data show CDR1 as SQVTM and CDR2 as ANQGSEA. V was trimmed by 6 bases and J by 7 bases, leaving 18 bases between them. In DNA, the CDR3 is TGCAGCGTCCCCGACGCCCGGGAGGTTGGCTACACCTTC. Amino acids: CSVPDAREVGYTF.

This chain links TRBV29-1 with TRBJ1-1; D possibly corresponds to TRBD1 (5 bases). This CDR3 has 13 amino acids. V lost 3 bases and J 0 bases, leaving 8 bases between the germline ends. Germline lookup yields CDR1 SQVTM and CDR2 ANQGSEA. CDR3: CSVDQGLNTEAFF. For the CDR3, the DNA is TGCAGCGTTGATCAGGGCCTGAACACTGAAGCTTTCTTT.

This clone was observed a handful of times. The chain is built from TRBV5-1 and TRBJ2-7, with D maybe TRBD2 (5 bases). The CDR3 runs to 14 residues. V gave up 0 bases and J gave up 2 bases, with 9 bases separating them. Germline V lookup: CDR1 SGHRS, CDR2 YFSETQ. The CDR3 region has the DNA TGCGCCAGCAGCTTGGAGAGGGCGGCCTACGAGCAGTACTTC. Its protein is CASSLERAAYEQYF.

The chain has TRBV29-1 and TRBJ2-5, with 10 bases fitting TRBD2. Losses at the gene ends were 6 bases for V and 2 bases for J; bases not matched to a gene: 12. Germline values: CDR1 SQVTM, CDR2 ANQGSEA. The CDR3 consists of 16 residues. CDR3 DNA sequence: TGCAGCGTACGAACGCGACTAGCGGGCGAACAAGAGACCCAGTACTTC. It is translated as CSVRTRLAGEQETQYF.

The CDR3 nucleotides are TGTGCCAGCAGTTTATTGGTTGGGGGCAGAGCTTTCTTT. Translating gives CASSLLVGGRAFF. The J gene is TRBJ1-1, the V gene TRBV27, with D possibly matching TRBD1 (6 bases). Germline V lookup: CDR1 MNHEY, CDR2 SMNVEV (reference sequence). Trimming removed 1 base from V and 10 bases from J, with 13 bases in between. The CDR3 is made up of 13 amino acids.

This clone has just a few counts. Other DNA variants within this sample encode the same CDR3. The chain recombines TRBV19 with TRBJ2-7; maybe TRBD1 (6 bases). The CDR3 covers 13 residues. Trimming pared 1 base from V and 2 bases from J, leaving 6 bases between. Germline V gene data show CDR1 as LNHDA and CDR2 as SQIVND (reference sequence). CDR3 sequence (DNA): TGTGCCAGTAGTATAGGACAGGCCTACGAGCAGTACTTC. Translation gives CASSIGQAYEQYF. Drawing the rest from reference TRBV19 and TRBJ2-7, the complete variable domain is DGGITQSPKYLFRKEGQNVTLSCEQNLNHDAMYWYRQDPGQGLRLIYYSQIVNDFQKGDIAEGYSVSREKKESFPLTVTSAQKNPTAFYLCASSIGQAYEQYFGPGTRLTVT.

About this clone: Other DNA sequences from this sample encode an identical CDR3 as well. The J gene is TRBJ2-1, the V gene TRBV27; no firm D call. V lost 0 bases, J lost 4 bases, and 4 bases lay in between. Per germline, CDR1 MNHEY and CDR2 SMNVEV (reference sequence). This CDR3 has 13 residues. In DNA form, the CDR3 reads TGTGCCAGCAGTTTATCGAGTTACAATGAGCAGTTCTTC. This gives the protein CASSLSSYNEQFF.

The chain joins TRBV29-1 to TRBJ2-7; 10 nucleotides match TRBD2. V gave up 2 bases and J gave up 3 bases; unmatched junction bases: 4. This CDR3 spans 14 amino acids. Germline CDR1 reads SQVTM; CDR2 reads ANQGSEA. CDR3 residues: CSVESPSGGYEQYF. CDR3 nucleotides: TGCAGCGTTGAATCACCTAGCGGGGGCTACGAGCAGTACTTC.

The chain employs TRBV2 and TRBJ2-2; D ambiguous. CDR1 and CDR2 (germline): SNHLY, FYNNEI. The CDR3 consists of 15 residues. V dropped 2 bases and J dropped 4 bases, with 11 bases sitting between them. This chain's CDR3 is CASSESRLLTGELFF. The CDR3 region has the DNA TGTGCCAGCAGTGAAAGTCGGCTACTCACCGGGGAGCTGTTTTTT.

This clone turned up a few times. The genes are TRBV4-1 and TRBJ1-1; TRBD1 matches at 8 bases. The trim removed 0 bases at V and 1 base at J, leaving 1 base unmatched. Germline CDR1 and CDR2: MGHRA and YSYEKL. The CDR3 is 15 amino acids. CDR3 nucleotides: TGCGCCAGCAGCCAAGAGGACAGGGCGAACACTGAAGCTTTCTTT. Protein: CASSQEDRANTEAFF.